The T cell receptor beta chain under discussion was sequenced for a study of cytomegalovirus exposure and HLA in healthy donors. The overall study: An earlier analysis identified some 110 million unique TCR beta sequences in about 180 million T cells.

60 Vbeta and 13 Jbeta primers were used in PCR. In the original workflow: Unique TCR beta chains totaled roughly 80 million in a later count, with approximately 11 million of them shared. Sequenced by immunoSEQ multiplex PCR; TCRdb stores in-frame clones only, minus some. Clonal size and the V and J genes are those of that table, whereas D and trimming came from the DNA. In the table there are 80,000 to 100,000 clones, about 67% of which are singletons. Comment on this clone: Antigen specificity is unknown. Germline and junction disagree at one end, which may indicate a read error.

Donors likely had unrecorded immune exposures despite being nominally healthy when sampled. This CDR3 comprises 14 residues. Looked up from germline, CDR1 is LNHDA and CDR2 is SQIVND (reference sequence). General study points: It was reported that TCR beta sequences correctly inferred the HLA-A and HLA-B alleles for most subjects.

The source material was PBMCs. The sequence derives from a woman in her late teens or twenties in good health and CMV-seropositive. The genes are TRBV19 and TRBJ2-3; perhaps TRBD1 as D (5 bases). CDR3: CASSRTTRTDTQYF. The DNA for the CDR3 is TGTGCCAGCAGTAGGACAACGCGCACAGATACGCAGTATTTT.